The rows below give T cell receptor beta chains drawn from one sample of a study of blood T cells in healthy people across ages. Via MiXCR, TCRdb re-called the 5' RACE reads, giving one row per CDR3 protein. The table includes about 600,000 distinct CDR3 sequences, 47% detected once. The sequenced material came from blood. These receptors were collected from an elderly man in good health. The CDR3 runs from the conserved cysteine through the conserved F or W. Fields, in order: clone size, J gene, V gene, D gene, CDR3 protein, CDR3 DNA. A D gene is named only where the DNA matches it firmly. A row's size may be missing; if present it is once, few, many or a size class.

>few|TRBJ2-7|TRBV29-1|NA
CSVVRADPYEQYF
TGCAGCGTTGTAAGGGCAGATCCCTACGAGCAGTACTTC
>NA|TRBJ1-1|TRBV7-8|NA
CASSLLLSTEAFF
TGTGCCAGCAGCCTACTCTTGAGCACTGAAGCTTTCTTT
>NA|TRBJ2-7|TRBV20-1|TRBD1
CSARDGQGGTYEQYF
TGCAGTGCTAGAGACGGACAGGGGGGAACCTACGAGCAGTACTTC
>NA|TRBJ2-7|TRBV3-1|TRBD1
CASSQGQGMGEQYF
TGTGCCAGCAGCCAAGGACAGGGTATGGGCGAGCAGTACTTC
>few|TRBJ2-5|TRBV25-1|NA
CASSESVNEQYF
TGTGCCAGCAGTGAGTCGGTTAATGAGCAGTACTTC
>NA|TRBJ2-3|TRBV12-3/TRBV12-4|NA
CASSSQDRHTDTQYF
TGTGCCAGCAGTTCCCAAGACAGACACACAGATACGCAGTATTTT
>NA|TRBJ1-5|TRBV20-1|NA
CSARDRNGGSNQPQHF
TGCAGTGCTAGGGACCGGAACGGAGGTAGCAATCAGCCCCAGCATTTT
>NA|TRBJ2-3|TRBV6-2/TRBV6-3|TRBD2
CASRPGLAEISTDTQYF
TGTGCCAGCAGACCGGGACTAGCGGAGATAAGCACAGATACGCAGTATTTT
>NA|TRBJ2-1|TRBV7-3|NA
CASSQERAGDQFF
TGTGCCAGCAGCCAGGAGAGGGCAGGGGATCAGTTCTTC
>few|TRBJ2-7|TRBV6-6|NA
CASSYPTGLRYNEQYF
TGTGCCAGCAGTTACCCCACGGGGCTACGATACAATGAGCAGTACTTC
>NA|TRBJ2-7|TRBV6-6|TRBD1
CASSAPRTGVGEQYF
TGTGCTAGCAGTGCCCCCAGGACAGGGGTAGGGGAGCAGTACTTC
>few|TRBJ1-1|TRBV19|TRBD1
CASSPGTGGMNTEAFF
TGTGCCAGTAGTCCCGGGACAGGGGGCATGAACACTGAAGCTTTCTTT
>few|TRBJ2-7|TRBV20-1|NA
CSAPGLDGGASYEQYF
TGCAGTGCTCCGGGACTCGACGGCGGGGCTTCCTACGAGCAGTACTTC
>few|TRBJ2-5|TRBV7-9|NA
CASSLGGQGGQYF
TGTGCCAGCAGCTTGGGAGGCCAGGGGGGGCAGTACTTC
>few|TRBJ2-7|TRBV6-5|NA
CASSSLQGPGYEQYF
TGTGCCAGCAGTTCACTACAGGGTCCGGGGTACGAGCAGTACTTC
>NA|TRBJ2-1|TRBV7-9|NA
CASSVSYSDNEQFF
TGTGCTAGCAGCGTTTCCTACTCGGACAATGAGCAGTTCTTC